This T cell receptor beta chain was obtained from a study of CD8+ T cells in alopecia areata. Overall study: Tofacitinib exposure lasted 6 to 18 months, followed by 6 months off drug.

Treatment described: oral pan-JAK inhibitor, 5-10 mg twice daily. Study-wide points: Mouse data revealed clearer TCR sharing than patient data did, a gap possibly tied to HLA. Many expanded lesional clones persisted during tofacitinib (in both scalp and blood).

As concerns this clone: Its target is not known.

Reverse transcribed after extraction, RNA yielded cDNA as the sequencing template. The data were produced by immunoSEQ multiplex PCR, yet TCRdb's version contains in-frame clones alone and is incomplete. The table has some 210,000 clones, around 66% seen once. CDR1 SGHVS and CDR2 FQNEAQ come from the germline V gene. The ends lost 5 bases at V and 4 bases at J; junction bases unmatched: 14. CDR3 size: 17 residues. The receptor was isolated from a human donor with alopecia areata. The V gene is TRBV7-8, the J gene TRBJ2-7; 10 bases are a match to TRBD1. The source material was CD4+ T cells sorted from blood, sampled at week 44, from a patient treated with tofacitinib. CDR3 bases: TGTGCCAGCAGCCAACGACAGGGGGCGGGAGGAAGATACGAGCAGTACTTC. Its translation is CASSQRQGAGGRYEQYF.